This T cell receptor beta chain was captured by sequencing in a study of CD8+ T cells in alopecia areata. Study context: Patients received oral tofacitinib, 5 to 10 mg twice daily, for moderate-to-severe alopecia areata. Once tofacitinib had been taken for 6 to 18 months, 6 months off drug followed.

It was from alopecia areata patients that lesional scalp punch biopsies and peripheral blood were collected. This clone was picked up a small number of times. Its antigen is unknown. RNA was isolated and reverse transcribed to cDNA, the sequencing template. Repertoires were generated with immunoSEQ multiplex PCR, while TCRdb's copy carries only in-frame clones and drops some. The table lists roughly 150,000 clones, less than 65% of them singletons, with just under 20% in the top ten. Overall study findings and caveats: Scalp samples also contribute reads from the resident alphabeta T cells found in normal skin.

Trimming cost V 2 bases and J 3 bases, with 8 bases left between them. Germline V lookup: CDR1 SEHNR, CDR2 FQNEAQ (reference sequence). The CDR3 is made up of 13 amino acids. The chain joins TRBV7-9 to TRBJ2-7, with D possibly called TRBD1 or TRBD2 (5 bases each). Sequencing was performed on CD8+ T cells sorted from blood, taken at week 0. This sequence originates from a human donor with alopecia areata. The CDR3 nucleotides read TGTGCCAGCAGCTTAAGGGACGGCTACGAGCAGTACTTC. Translation gives CASSLRDGYEQYF.